What follows are 12 T cell receptor beta chains derived from one specimen sequenced in a study of blood T cell repertoires in COVID-19. Clones were sequenced by immunoSEQ multiplex PCR, and TCRdb holds only the in-frame ones, with some missing. The sample includes around 46,000 clones, over 70% of them seen just once. Material for sequencing was peripheral blood. The receptors originated from a woman older than 75 with COVID-19, enrolled during active disease.

The chain employs TRBV5-1 and TRBJ2-1; TRBD2 aligns across 13 bases. The CDR3 extends over 17 amino acids. The trim removed 0 bases at V and 9 bases at J, leaving 9 bases unmatched. Germline V gene data show CDR1 as SGHRS and CDR2 as YFSETQ. CDR3 amino acids: CASSLAPHTSGGGEQFF. CDR3 nucleotides: TGCGCCAGCAGCTTGGCTCCCCACACTAGCGGGGGGGGTGAGCAGTTCTTC.

In its sample, this clone was seen once. A much larger clone sits a single nucleotide away, making a read error possible. This sequence joins TRBV5-1 and TRBJ2-6, with D perhaps matching TRBD2 (5 bases). The CDR3 has 15 residues. V was cut by 2 bases and J by 2 bases, with 8 bases left in between. Germline V gene lookup returns CDR1 SGHRS and CDR2 YFSETQ. Here the CDR3 DNA reads TGCGCCAGCAGCTTACGGGGAGCTGGGGCCAACGTCCTGACTTTC. Translated: CASSLRGAGANVLTF.

This clone came up a few times. The chain joins TRBV6-1 to TRBJ1-2, with 7 nucleotides matching TRBD1. CDR3 length equals 17 residues. Trimming at V came to 0 bases and at J to 8 bases, leaving 15 bases not matched to a gene. CDR1 and CDR2 from the germline V gene are MNHNS and SASEGT. CDR3 in amino acids: CASSEANPPGGDRGYTF. The CDR3 DNA sequence: TGTGCCAGCAGTGAAGCGAACCCCCCAGGGGGAGATCGAGGCTACACCTTC.

This chain uses TRBV6-6 with TRBJ2-7; 7 nucleotides agree with TRBD1. Germline V gene data show CDR1 as MNHNY and CDR2 as SVGAGI (reference sequence). V was pared by 0 bases and J by 2 bases, with 4 bases of the junction left unmatched. The CDR3 runs 15 residues. CDR3 sequence reads: CASSYSTGSPYEQYF. In DNA, the CDR3 is TGTGCCAGCAGTTACTCGACAGGGTCCCCCTACGAGCAGTACTTC.

This chain links TRBV2 with TRBJ2-3, with no clear D. The V gene's germline CDR1 is SNHLY and CDR2 FYNNEI. Trimming stripped 2 bases from V and 2 bases from J, with 11 bases between. This CDR3 contains 15 residues. The CDR3 is CASSELGGVTDTQYF. In DNA, the CDR3 is TGTGCCAGCAGTGAATTGGGTGGAGTCACAGATACGCAGTATTTT.

The J gene is TRBJ2-7, the V gene TRBV19; 8 bases align to TRBD2. V shed 0 bases and J 2 bases; nucleotides not matched to a gene: 3. CDR1 is LNHDA, CDR2 SQIVND, per germline (reference sequence). The CDR3 has 15 amino acids. The CDR3 sequence is CASSIETGRAYEQYF. The CDR3 DNA follows: TGTGCCAGTAGTATAGAAACCGGGAGGGCCTACGAGCAGTACTTC.

The genes are TRBV10-3 and TRBJ2-1; a possible D gene is TRBD1 (6 bases). CDR1 ENHRY and CDR2 SYGVKD come from the germline V gene. V lost 10 bases and J 8 bases, leaving 18 bases between the germline ends. This CDR3 spans 13 amino acids. CDR3 loop: CATQDYGGDEQFF. CDR3 bases: TGTGCCACACAAGATTATGGGGGCGATGAGCAGTTCTTC.

The rearrangement uses TRBV9 and TRBJ2-2; tentative D call: TRBD1 (5 bases). Germline loops: CDR1 SGDLS, CDR2 YYNGEE. The CDR3 is made up of 15 amino acids. Deletions cut 0 bases from V and 4 bases from J, with 10 bases between. CDR3 loop: CASSVEGQPTGELFF. In DNA, the CDR3 is TGTGCCAGCAGCGTAGAAGGACAACCCACCGGGGAGCTGTTTTTT.

V is TRBV6-1 and J is TRBJ1-5, with D possibly TRBD1 on 5 matching bases. The CDR3 sequence is 16 residues long. Trimming took off 4 bases at V and 6 bases at J, with 19 bases between the two ends. CDR1 and CDR2 from the germline V gene are MNHNS and SASEGT. This chain's CDR3 is CASSASENGASQPQHF. CDR3 nucleotides: TGTGCCAGCAGTGCCTCTGAAAATGGGGCCAGTCAGCCCCAGCATTTT.

The genes are TRBV7-8 and TRBJ1-1; 9 bases line up with TRBD1. CDR1 and CDR2 from the germline V gene are SGHVS and FQNEAQ. V was clipped by 5 bases and J by 8 bases; unmatched bases: 12. This CDR3 region has 15 residues. The CDR3 DNA follows: TGTGCCAGCAGCAGACCGGGACAGGGCTACGACGAAGCTTTCTTT. Protein sequence: CASSRPGQGYDEAFF.

The chain has TRBV10-2 and TRBJ1-1; 8 bases align to TRBD1. CDR1 is WSHSY, CDR2 SAAADI, per germline. The CDR3 is 16 amino acids. The V segment lost 2 bases and the J segment 0 bases; nucleotides outside the gene matches: 5. The CDR3 sequence: CASSELGQVLNTEAFF. In DNA, the CDR3 is TGCGCCAGCAGTGAGCTGGGACAGGTGTTGAACACTGAAGCTTTCTTT.

The CDR3 protein is CASRPTGSSYNEQFF. CDR3 in DNA: TGTGCCAGCAGGCCGACAGGCTCTTCCTACAATGAGCAGTTCTTC. The chain has TRBV6-5 and TRBJ2-1; perhaps TRBD1 as D (6 bases). The CDR3 runs 15 residues. CDR1 is MNHEY, CDR2 SVGAGI, per germline. V gave up 6 bases and J gave up 1 base, with 13 bases separating them.